This T cell receptor beta chain was observed in a study of blood T cells in healthy people across ages. CDR1 and CDR2 (germline): MGHRA, YSYEKL. Trimming left V 4 bases short and J 0 bases short, with 16 bases between. The CDR3 loop spans 17 amino acids. Primed by a sample-barcoded 5' primer and a J-beta primer mix, a second PCR proceeded for 7 to 11 cycles. MiXCR was run by TCRdb on the 5' RACE reads, yielding one entry per CDR3 protein. The sample consists of about 940,000 distinct CDR3 sequences, about 48% of them appearing once. The source of this sequence is a man aged 25 to 45 in good health. The genes are TRBV4-1 and TRBJ1-3; D gene uncertain. Sequencing was performed on blood. CDR3: CASSLGRGPLSGNTIYF. DNA for the CDR3: TGCGCCAGCAGCCTTGGTAGAGGCCCACTCTCTGGAAACACCATATATTTT.